The TCR beta chain described here comes from a study of T cell responses to AZD1222 COVID-19 vaccine. Study findings and constraints: Vaccine-associated CD4 TCRs ranged over spike, dominating at 160-218 and 743-854. There were mostly white British donors and more females than males, and clonal diversity was possibly underestimated. Seropositivity was recorded at baseline in only 6 or 7 AZD1222 recipients. Reportedly, nearly half the spike-specific TCRs target unmutated variant regions.

There are 15 residues in the CDR3. Germline CDR1 is MNHEY and CDR2 is SMNVEV (reference sequence). V lost 2 bases, J lost 5 bases, and 8 bases stayed unmatched. Clones were sequenced by immunoSEQ multiplex PCR, and TCRdb holds only the in-frame ones, with some missing. The repertoire holds about 120,000 clones, with around 87% as singletons. Regarding this clone: The antigen is not known.

This TCR came from an adult in good health. The chain uses TRBV27 and TRBJ2-7; 8 positions agree with TRBD2. Here the sequenced sample was peripheral blood, taken on day 0 of AZD1222 vaccination. CDR3 sequence (DNA): TGTGCCAGCAGTTTAGCGGGAGGCACAACCCACGAGCAGTACTTC. Its protein is CASSLAGGTTHEQYF.